The T cell receptor (beta chain) described here comes from a study of cytomegalovirus exposure and HLA in healthy donors (dated by TCRdb to 2016 to 2017). About the investigation overall: The roughly 670 repertoires of the first cohort and the roughly 120 validation repertoires were produced on the same platform, according to a later analysis. The study was designed to test whether signatures of past pathogen exposure could be identified by cataloging public T cell receptors. In addition to the first cohort of around 670 subjects, a separate validation cohort of under 150 different subjects was used. High-throughput TCR immunosequencing, statistical association of individual TCRs with disease status, and machine learning were combined to predict cytomegalovirus infection status.

Separate from the approximately 700-subject first cohort, the validation cohort of some 130 subjects was the group to which the donors belonged. Concerning this clone: The clone's antigen remains unknown. An end of the junction differs from the germline gene, which may be a read error.

Reading the germline V gene gives CDR1 ENHRY and CDR2 SYGVKD. Reading from cysteine to phenylalanine, the CDR3 counts 8 amino acids. The entry retains the CDR3 DNA only, 24 bases that are in frame from base 1. The paper's findings and limits, for the study overall: Across donors, most TCR sequences were observed very rarely, whereas some public TCRs were present in many individuals. The classifier was reported to diagnose cytomegalovirus status with high specificity and sensitivity in both the original and validation cohorts. According to the authors, the approach could potentially be generalized to other disease states and immunological phenotypes. In vitro tests confirmed that three of the cytomegalovirus-associated TCR beta chains recognize cytomegalovirus antigens. The study gave a list of over 150 TCR beta chains associated with cytomegalovirus. Subsequent analysis determined that TCRs grouped into clusters in the first cohort also showed a tendency toward co-occurrence across the 120 or so validation repertoires, and roughly 95% of cluster scores exceeded 0. A later analysis had no HLA typing for the validation cohort, so co-occurrence there was scored across all 130 or so repertoires.

The library was obtained by the immunoSEQ multiplex PCR assay. For the original study's pipeline: A statistical classification framework was developed to diagnose cytomegalovirus status using the catalog of TCR beta chain sequences. TCRdb took over this immuneACCESS table, retaining in-frame rearrangements with V and J assigned. Such tables are incomplete; in checked studies, under half of the missing clones stem from an unresolved V gene, and the remainder is unexplained. From that table come the V and J calls and clone size; the DNA was used to work out D and trimming. Within this sample are about 160,000 clones, with about 95% of them counted one time only. Clones ranked in the top ten supply about 0.89% of the sample.

Sequencing was performed on PBMCs. This chain joins TRBV10-3 to TRBJ1-5; 10 bases in the middle match TRBD1. The clonotype comes from a woman aged 18-29 years in good health and CMV-seronegative. The CDR3 loop reads CAIQGQGF. The bases are TGTGCCATACAGGGACAGGGGTTT.